Here is one T cell receptor (beta chain) with its context. Its antigen is undetermined. This entry comes from a study of T cell responses to AZD1222 COVID-19 vaccine. J lost 8 bases, V lost 5 bases, and 8 bases had no gene match. The germline CDR1 and CDR2 sequences are MNHEY and SVGAGI. The CDR3 covers 14 residues. Generated by immunoSEQ multiplex PCR, the TCRdb table keeps only in-frame clones and is missing some. Of approximately 140,000 clones listed, about 91% are singletons. General observations from the study: At baseline, seropositivity was found in only a handful of AZD1222 recipients. Increased Spike-specific TCR breadth and depth were observed after two AZD1222 doses.

The TCR sequence derives from an adult who received the AZD1222 COVID-19 vaccine. The material sequenced was peripheral blood, taken 28 days after the second AZD1222 dose. This chain connects TRBV6-5 to TRBJ1-4, with 7 bases lining up with TRBD1. The chain's CDR3 is CASSQTGKGEKLFF. CDR3 DNA: TGTGCCAGCAGTCAGACAGGGAAGGGAGAAAAACTGTTTTTT.